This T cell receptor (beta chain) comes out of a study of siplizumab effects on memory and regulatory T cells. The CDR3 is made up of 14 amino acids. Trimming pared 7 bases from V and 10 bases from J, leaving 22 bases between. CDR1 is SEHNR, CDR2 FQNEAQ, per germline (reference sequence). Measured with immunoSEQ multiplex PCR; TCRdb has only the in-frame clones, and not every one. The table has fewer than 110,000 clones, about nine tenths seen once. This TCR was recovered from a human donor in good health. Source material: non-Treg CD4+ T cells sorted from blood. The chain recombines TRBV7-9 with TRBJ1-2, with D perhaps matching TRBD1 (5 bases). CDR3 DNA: TGTGCCAGCACCAAATCGGGCAGGGAGCCCGTCTACACCTTC. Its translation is CASTKSGREPVYTF.